The 13 T cell receptor beta chains in this list originate from one sample, sequenced in a study of regulatory T cells in long-lasting Graves disease. This sample's time point: persistent/refractory GD, antithyroid drugs over 5 years with positive TRAb. PBMC RNA was the source of the TCR library. Combining iRepertoire HTBI primers with Arm-PCR of CDR3 regions, the authors built TCR beta libraries. In TCRdb, the multiplex PCR reads were re-called with MiXCR into one record per CDR3 protein. The sample comprises around 400,000 distinct CDR3 sequences, around 23% of which are singletons, and 13% to 15% rests with the top ten. Source: peripheral blood mononuclear cells (PBMCs), taken when the disease was refractory, from a patient treated with antithyroid drugs. All receptors derive from a female donor with Graves disease.

This clonotype was recorded a few times. The rearrangement links TRBV20-1 to TRBJ2-7, with 8 bases lining up with TRBD2. V was pared by 5 bases and J by 5 bases, with 5 bases of the junction left unmatched. The V gene's germline CDR1 is DFQATT and CDR2 SNEGSKA (reference sequence). The CDR3 has 12 amino acids. The DNA of the CDR3 is TGCAGTGCTCGCGGGAGGAGAAACGAGCAGTACTTC. Protein product: CSARGRRNEQYF.

This clonotype was observed a handful of times. The rearrangement links TRBV2 to TRBJ2-3; D might be TRBD2 (7 bases). Germline V gene sequence: CDR1 SNHLY, CDR2 FYNNEI. The CDR3 has 16 amino acids. Trimming took off 2 bases at V and 2 bases at J, with 14 bases between the two ends. The CDR3 DNA sequence: TGTGCCAGCAGTGAAAGGGGGGGACCCGACACAGATACGCAGTATTTT. This codes for CASSERGGPDTDTQYF.

This clonotype was seen many times. This chain links TRBV20-1 with TRBJ1-1, with a possible D match to TRBD1 (5 bases). Between the trimmed V and J ends, which lost 1 base and 0 bases, there was a span of 9 bases. Germline loops: CDR1 DFQATT, CDR2 SNEGSKA (reference sequence). CDR3 size: 14 residues. This chain's CDR3 is CSARARQLNTEAFF. The CDR3, as DNA: TGCAGTGCTAGAGCCCGACAGTTGAACACTGAAGCTTTCTTT.

This clonotype was found many times. J is TRBJ1-5 and V is TRBV19; 7 bases fit TRBD1. Germline-derived CDR1 and CDR2 are LNHDA and SQIVND (reference sequence). V dropped 3 bases and J dropped 1; count of bases not matched to a gene: 9. This CDR3 has 17 residues. CDR3: CASSIGEGARSNQPQHF. The DNA for the CDR3 is TGTGCCAGTAGTATCGGGGAGGGGGCAAGGAGCAATCAGCCCCAGCATTTT.

The chain recombines TRBV3-1 with TRBJ2-7; TRBD1 matches at 9 bases. This CDR3 is 14 amino acids long. Germline V gives CDR1 LGHDT, CDR2 YNNKEL (reference sequence). The V segment lost 6 bases and the J segment 4 bases; nucleotides outside the gene matches: 7. The CDR3 region is CASSHLTGGYEQYF. CDR3 bases: TGTGCCAGCAGTCATTTGACAGGGGGTTACGAGCAGTACTTC.

Concerning this clonotype itself: Since the CDR3 does not end with the conserved phenylalanine or tryptophan, this likely comes from a read error. The CDR3 bases are TGTGCCGGCAGTGAGATCGGTTTCGATCAGCCCCAGCATCTT. Translated: CAGSEIGFDQPQHL. The chain employs TRBV28 and TRBJ1-5; D gene uncertain. The CDR3 is 14 amino acids. Looked up from germline, CDR1 is MDHEN and CDR2 is SYDVKM.

Many counts were recorded for this clonotype. This chain uses TRBV28 with TRBJ2-4; 8 bases match TRBD1. This CDR3 contains 18 residues. Trimming removed 6 bases from V and 0 bases from J; junction bases left unmatched: 13. CDR1 is MDHEN, CDR2 SYDVKM, per germline. CDR3 sequence: CASSPIRDRGLAKNIQYF. CDR3 sequence (DNA): TGTGCCAGCAGCCCTATACGTGACAGGGGCCTAGCCAAAAACATTCAGTACTTC. Based on the CDR3 plus reference TRBV28 and TRBJ2-4, the full variable domain is DVKVTQSSRYLVKRTGEKVFLECVQDMDHENMFWYRQDPGLGLRLIYFSYDVKMKEKGDIPEGYSVSREKKERFSLILESASTNQTSMYLCASSPIRDRGLAKNIQYFGAGTRLSVL.

This clonotype was seen more than once but under ten times. The chain recombines TRBV4-1 with TRBJ1-5, with D tentatively TRBD1 (6 bases). The CDR3 totals 15 residues. Per the germline V gene, CDR1 is MGHRA and CDR2 is YSYEKL. Trimming shortened V by 1 base and J by 7 bases, and 14 bases separated the two germline ends. The CDR3 region has the DNA TGCGCCAGCAGCCAAGTGGGGGGGCCCCCCCAGCCCCAGCATTTT. The encoded protein is CASSQVGGPPQPQHF.

This clonotype was seen ten or more times. The chain is built from TRBV20-1 and TRBJ2-2; possible D gene TRBD2, 5 bases. This CDR3 has 15 amino acids. The germline CDR1 and CDR2 sequences are DFQATT and SNEGSKA (reference sequence). Trimming pared 1 base from V and 0 bases from J, leaving 9 bases between. CDR3 DNA: TGCAGTGCTAGAGTCGGAGGAGCGAACACCGGGGAGCTGTTTTTT. Encoded protein: CSARVGGANTGELFF.

The table lists this clonotype with many counts. V gene TRBV28 combines with J gene TRBJ2-1, with D hard to call. The V end was cut by 7 bases, the J end by 6 bases, with 7 bases between. CDR1 is MDHEN, CDR2 SYDVKM, per germline. This CDR3 comprises 11 residues. As DNA, the CDR3 is TGTGCCAGCACCTCCGGCAATGAGCAGTTCTTC. Translated: CASTSGNEQFF.

This clonotype was counted many times. CDR3 residues: CASRPTGISYGYTF. Here the CDR3 DNA reads TGTGCCAGCAGACCTACAGGGATAAGCTATGGCTACACCTTC. The rearrangement joins TRBV28 to TRBJ1-2; D is perhaps TRBD1 (6 bases). The CDR3 is made up of 14 amino acids. Germline assignment: CDR1 MDHEN and CDR2 SYDVKM. V dropped 6 bases and J dropped 4 bases, with 15 bases sitting between them.

This clonotype was observed at least ten times. The rearrangement joins TRBV10-3 to TRBJ2-2, with 9 bases matching TRBD1. The J segment lost 3 bases and the V segment lost 10 bases, leaving 3 bases of the junction unmatched. The germline V gene has CDR1 ENHRY and CDR2 SYGVKD. The CDR3 sequence is 13 residues long. For the CDR3, the DNA is TGTGCCACCCGGGACAGGGACACCGGGGAGCTGTTTTTT. Translation gives CATRDRDTGELFF.

The chain links TRBV10-3 to TRBJ1-3; possibly TRBD1 for D (5 bases). The CDR3 runs to 14 residues. Germline V gene sequence: CDR1 ENHRY, CDR2 SYGVKD. With 11 bases removed from V and 4 bases from J, the gap between germline ends came to 18 bases. In DNA form, the CDR3 reads TGTGCCTCCCGCCCCGACAGAGAAGGAAACACCATATATTTT. Residues: CASRPDREGNTIYF.